Described below is a single TCR beta chain sequence and its context. What it recognizes is unknown. These data come from a study of blood T cells in healthy people across ages. After removal of 0 bases from V and 7 bases from J, the junction contained 12 bases not matched to a gene. There are 16 residues in the CDR3. Germline V gene sequence: CDR1 DFQATT, CDR2 SNEGSKA (reference sequence). Findings and limits, study-wide: CMV status of donors was not determined, possibly confounding expanded clonotype changes. Naive and antigen-experienced cells could not be conclusively compared, given unsorted PBMCs. It was held that diversity estimates obtained from one million T cells represented underestimates.

Next came a second PCR, run for about 7 to 12 cycles, which used a sample-barcoded 5' primer along with a J-beta primer mix. TCRdb recomputed calls from the 5' RACE reads with MiXCR, one row per CDR3 protein. The table lists around 1.7 million distinct CDR3 sequences, about 30% of them singletons. Aged roughly 6 to 100, donors were systemically healthy Caucasians from Russia. The gene calls are TRBV20-1 and TRBJ2-1; 7 bases match TRBD1. The TCR originated in a woman in her 30s in good health. Input material: blood. The CDR3 protein is CSARDVQGGGSNEQFF. The DNA for the CDR3 is TGCAGTGCTAGAGATGTTCAAGGGGGCGGATCGAATGAGCAGTTCTTC.